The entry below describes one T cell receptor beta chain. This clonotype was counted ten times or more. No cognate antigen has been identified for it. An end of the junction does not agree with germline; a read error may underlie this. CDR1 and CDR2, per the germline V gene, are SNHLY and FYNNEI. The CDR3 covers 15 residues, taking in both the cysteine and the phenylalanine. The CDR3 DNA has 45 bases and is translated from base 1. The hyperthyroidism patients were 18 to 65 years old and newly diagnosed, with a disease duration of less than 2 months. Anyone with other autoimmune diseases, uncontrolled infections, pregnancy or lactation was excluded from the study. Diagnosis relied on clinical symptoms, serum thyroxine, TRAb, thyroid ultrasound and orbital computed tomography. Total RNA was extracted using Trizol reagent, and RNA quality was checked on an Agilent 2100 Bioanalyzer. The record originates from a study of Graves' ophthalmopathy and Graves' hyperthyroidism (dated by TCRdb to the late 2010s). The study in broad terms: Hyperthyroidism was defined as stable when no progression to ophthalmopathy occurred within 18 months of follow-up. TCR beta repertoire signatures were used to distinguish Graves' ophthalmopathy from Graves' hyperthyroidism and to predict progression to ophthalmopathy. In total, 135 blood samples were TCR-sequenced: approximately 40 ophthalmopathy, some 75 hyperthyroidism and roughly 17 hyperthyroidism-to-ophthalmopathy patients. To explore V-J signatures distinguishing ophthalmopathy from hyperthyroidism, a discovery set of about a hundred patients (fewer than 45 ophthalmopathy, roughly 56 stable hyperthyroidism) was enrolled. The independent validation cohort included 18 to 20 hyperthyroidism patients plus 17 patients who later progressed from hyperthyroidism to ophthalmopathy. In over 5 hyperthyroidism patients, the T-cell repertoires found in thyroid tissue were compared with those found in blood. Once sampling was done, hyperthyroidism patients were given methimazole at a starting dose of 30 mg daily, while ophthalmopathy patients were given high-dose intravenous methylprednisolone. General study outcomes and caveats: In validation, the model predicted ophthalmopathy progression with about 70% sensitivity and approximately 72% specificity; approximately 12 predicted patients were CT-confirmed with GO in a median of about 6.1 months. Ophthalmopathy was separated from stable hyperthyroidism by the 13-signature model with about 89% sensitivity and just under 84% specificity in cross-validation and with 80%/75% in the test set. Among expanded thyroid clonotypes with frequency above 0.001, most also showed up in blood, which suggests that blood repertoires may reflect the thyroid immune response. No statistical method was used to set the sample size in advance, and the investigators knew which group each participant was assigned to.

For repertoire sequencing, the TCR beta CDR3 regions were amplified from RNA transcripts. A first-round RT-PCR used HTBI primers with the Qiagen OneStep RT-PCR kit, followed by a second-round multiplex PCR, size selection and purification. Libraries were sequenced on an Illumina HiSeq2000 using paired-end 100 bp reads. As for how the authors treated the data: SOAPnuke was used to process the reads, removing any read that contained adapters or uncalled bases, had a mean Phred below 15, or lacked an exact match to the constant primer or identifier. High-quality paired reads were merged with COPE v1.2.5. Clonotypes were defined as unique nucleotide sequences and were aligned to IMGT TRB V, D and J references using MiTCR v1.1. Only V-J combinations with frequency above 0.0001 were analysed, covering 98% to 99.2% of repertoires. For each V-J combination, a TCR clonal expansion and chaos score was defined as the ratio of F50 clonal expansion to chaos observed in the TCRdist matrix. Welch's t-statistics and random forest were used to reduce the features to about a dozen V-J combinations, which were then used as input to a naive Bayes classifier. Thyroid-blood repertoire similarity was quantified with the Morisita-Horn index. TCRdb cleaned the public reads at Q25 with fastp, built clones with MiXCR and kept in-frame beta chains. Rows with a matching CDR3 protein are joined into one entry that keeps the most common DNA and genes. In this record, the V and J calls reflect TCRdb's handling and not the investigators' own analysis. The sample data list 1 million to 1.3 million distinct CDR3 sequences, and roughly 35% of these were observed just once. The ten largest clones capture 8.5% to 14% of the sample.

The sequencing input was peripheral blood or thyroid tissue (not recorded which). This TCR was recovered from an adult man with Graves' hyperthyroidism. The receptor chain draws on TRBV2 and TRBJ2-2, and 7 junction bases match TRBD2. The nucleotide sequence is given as TGTACCAGCAGTCTCGACGGGGGAGGGACCGGGGAGCTGTTTTTT. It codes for CTSSLDGGGTGELFF.